This T cell receptor (beta chain) came from a study of human T cells and chemical hapten exposure. Study details: Upper-back patch tests with 0.01% DPC were read at 6 days. Study-level points and caveats: Patch test score rose with PT1 expanded TCR count, significant at thresholds 8, 16 and 32, not 4.

Time point reported: pre-sensitization, week 0. Treatment specified: therapeutic diphenylcyclopropenone sensitization with weekly scalp DPC. This clonotype was seen only a few times. Its antigen is still unknown. Individual cDNA molecules each carried unique molecular identifiers attached by the library. TCRdb analysed the RACE reads with MiXCR anew, one entry per CDR3 protein. Among over 300,000 distinct CDR3 sequences listed, roughly 4.6% were seen once. This sequence was found in a woman in her forties or fifties with alopecia areata. Some clones in this sample may be carry-over from other donors' samples. The sample in question was whole blood, obtained in connection with sensitization to the hapten diphenylcyclopropenone (DPC).

As DNA, the CDR3 is TGTGCCAGCGAAGCGAGGACGGGTAATGAAAAACTGTTTTTT. Protein: CASEARTGNEKLFF. The rearrangement uses TRBV2 and TRBJ1-4, with D unclear. CDR1 and CDR2 (germline): SNHLY, FYNNEI. V lost 8 bases and J 4 bases, leaving 14 bases between the germline ends. The CDR3 has 14 amino acids.